This is a list of T cell receptor beta chains from one sample in a study of T-cell memory formation after mild COVID-19. Using its own MiXCR run on the 5' RACE reads, TCRdb lists one record per CDR3 protein. Of roughly 510,000 distinct CDR3 sequences in the sample, roughly 17% were seen once. The sample taken for sequencing was PBMCs or a T cell subset sorted from them (not recorded which). The receptors stem from an adult woman who had mild COVID-19 (a few samples of this study predate the infection). Cell type and time point are not known. CDR3s include the opening cysteine and the closing phenylalanine or tryptophan. A D gene is named only where the DNA matches it firmly. Clone size, where shown, is once, few, many, or a class for clones that have expanded.

clone size,D gene,J gene,CDR3 length,V gene,CDR3 DNA,CDR3 protein
NA,TRBD2,TRBJ2-1,15,TRBV29-1,TGCAGCGTTGTGGGGGGGGCGACTAGCGGCAATGAGCAGTTCTTC,CSVVGGATSGNEQFF
few,TRBD1,TRBJ2-4,15,TRBV18,TGTGCCAGCTCACCACCATCGGGACAGATGGACATTCAGTACTTC,CASSPPSGQMDIQYF
NA,NA,TRBJ1-3,15,TRBV7-6,TGTGCCAGCAGCCTCCAGGAGGGATCAGGAAACACCATATATTTT,CASSLQEGSGNTIYF
few,NA,TRBJ1-2,13,TRBV29-1,TGCAGCGTTGACAGGGACGGCGGATATGGCTACACCTTC,CSVDRDGGYGYTF
many,TRBD1,TRBJ2-5,16,TRBV12-3/TRBV12-4,TGTGCCAGCAGATCTCCGGGACAGTACTTACAAGAGACCCAGTACTTC,CASRSPGQYLQETQYF
few,NA,TRBJ1-1,13,TRBV5-1,TGCGCCAGCAGCACCGGACAGCTCACTGAAGCTTTCTTT,CASSTGQLTEAFF
few,NA,TRBJ2-1,15,TRBV7-9,TGTGCCAGCACCCGGGCTCAGGGTTCCTACAATGAGCAGTTCTTC,CASTRAQGSYNEQFF
NA,NA,TRBJ2-5,14,TRBV7-2,TGTGCCAGCAGCTCATACGGACAGAAAGAGACCCAGTACTTC,CASSSYGQKETQYF
many,TRBD1,TRBJ2-2,16,TRBV5-1,TGCGCCAGCAGCATTCGGACAGGGATCCGTACCGGGGAGCTGTTTTTT,CASSIRTGIRTGELFF
NA,NA,TRBJ1-1,11,TRBV19,TGTGCCAGTAGAGTCTTCACTGAAGCTTTCTTT,CASRVFTEAFF
few,NA,TRBJ2-1,13,TRBV7-2,TGTGCCAGCAGCTTCATCGGGACCAATGAGCAGTTCTTC,CASSFIGTNEQFF
many,NA,TRBJ2-5,13,TRBV4-1,TGCGCCAGCAGCCGTTCAGGGGTGGAGACCCAGTACTTC,CASSRSGVETQYF
many,TRBD2,TRBJ2-1,14,TRBV20-1,TGCAGTGCTAAGACTAGCGGTCTGTACAATGAGCAGTTCTTC,CSAKTSGLYNEQFF
few,NA,TRBJ1-1,13,TRBV19,TGTGCCAGTGGGGGCAGGGTGAACACTGAAGCTTTCTTT,CASGGRVNTEAFF
NA,NA,TRBJ1-3,17,TRBV5-1,TGCGCCAGCAGCTTGGAACCCCCGCCGGGACCACGGAGCACCATATATTTT,CASSLEPPPGPRSTIYF
NA,NA,TRBJ2-3,14,TRBV11-3,TGTGCCAGCAGCTTAGTAGCGTTAGCGGATACGCAGTATTTT,CASSLVALADTQYF
NA,TRBD1,TRBJ2-2,17,TRBV5-1,TGCGCCAGCAGCTTGGCGATGGGGACAGCCTACACCGGGGAGCTGTTTTTT,CASSLAMGTAYTGELFF
many,NA,TRBJ2-4,12,TRBV5-1,TGCGCCAGCAGCCCCGGGGGAAACATTCAGTACTTC,CASSPGGNIQYF
NA,NA,TRBJ2-3,14,TRBV7-9,TGTGCCAGCAGCCCTTGGACCCTCACAGATACGCAGTATTTT,CASSPWTLTDTQYF
few,TRBD1,TRBJ2-7,14,TRBV5-1,TGCGCCAGCAGCTTTCCGGGACAGGCGGACGAGCAGTACTTC,CASSFPGQADEQYF
many,NA,TRBJ1-1,16,TRBV4-2,TGTGCCAGCAGCCAAGATGGGGCAGGTTTGAACACTGAAGCTTTCTTT,CASSQDGAGLNTEAFF
few,TRBD2,TRBJ2-7,16,TRBV7-2,TGTGCCAGCACCCAGGGAGGCGGGAGGGCCGGCTACGAGCAGTACTTC,CASTQGGGRAGYEQYF
few,TRBD2,TRBJ2-3,15,TRBV5-8,TGTGCCAGCAGCTCGGGGGGGGGACCCACAGATACGCAGTATTTT,CASSSGGGPTDTQYF
few,TRBD1,TRBJ2-3,14,TRBV25-1,TGTGCCAGCAGTGAGCAGGGGGCGTGGGATACGCAGTATTTT,CASSEQGAWDTQYF
NA,TRBD2,TRBJ2-1,17,TRBV4-2,TGTGCCAGCAGCCAAGACGTTAGCGGGAGGGTTTACAATGAGCAGTTCTTC,CASSQDVSGRVYNEQFF
few,NA,TRBJ2-7,15,TRBV7-8,TGTGCCAGCAGCTTAGGGGTAATCAGAGGGTACGAGCAGTACTTC,CASSLGVIRGYEQYF